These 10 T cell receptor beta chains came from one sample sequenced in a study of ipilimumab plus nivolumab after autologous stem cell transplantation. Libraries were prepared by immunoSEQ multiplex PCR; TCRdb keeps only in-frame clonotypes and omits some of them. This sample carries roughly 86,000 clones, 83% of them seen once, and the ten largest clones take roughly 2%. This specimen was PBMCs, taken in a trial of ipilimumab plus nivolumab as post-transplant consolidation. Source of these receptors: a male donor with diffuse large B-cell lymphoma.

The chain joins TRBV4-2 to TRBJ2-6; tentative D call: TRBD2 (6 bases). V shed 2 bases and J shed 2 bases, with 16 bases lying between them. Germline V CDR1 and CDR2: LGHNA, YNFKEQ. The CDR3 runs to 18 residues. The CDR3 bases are TGTGCCAGCAGCCAATCGGGAGCCTCGGTAACTGGGGCCAACGTCCTGACTTTC. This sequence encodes CASSQSGASVTGANVLTF.

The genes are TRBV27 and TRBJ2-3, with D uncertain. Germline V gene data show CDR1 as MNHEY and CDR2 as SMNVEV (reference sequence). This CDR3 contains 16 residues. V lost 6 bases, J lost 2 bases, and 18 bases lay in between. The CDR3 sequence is CASSRRGVSSTDTQYF. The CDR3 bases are TGTGCCAGCAGCCGAAGAGGTGTCAGCTCCACAGATACGCAGTATTTT.

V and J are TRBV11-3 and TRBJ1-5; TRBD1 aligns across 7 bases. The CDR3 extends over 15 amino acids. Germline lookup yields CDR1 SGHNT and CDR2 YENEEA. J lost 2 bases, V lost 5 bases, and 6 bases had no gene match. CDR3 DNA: TGTGCCAGCAGCCGACAGGGAACGGGCAATCAGCCCCAGCATTTT. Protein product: CASSRQGTGNQPQHF.

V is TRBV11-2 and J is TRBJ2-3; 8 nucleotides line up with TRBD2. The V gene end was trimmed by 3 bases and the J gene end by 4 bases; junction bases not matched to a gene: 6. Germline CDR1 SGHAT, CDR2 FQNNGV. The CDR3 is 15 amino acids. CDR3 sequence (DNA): TGTGCCAGCAGCTTGTCGGGGGGGCTCGCAGATACGCAGTATTTT. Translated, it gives CASSLSGGLADTQYF.

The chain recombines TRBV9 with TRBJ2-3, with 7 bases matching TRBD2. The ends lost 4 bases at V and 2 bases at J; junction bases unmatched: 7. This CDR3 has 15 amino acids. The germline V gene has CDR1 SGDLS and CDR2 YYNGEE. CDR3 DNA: TGTGCCAGCAGCCCAACGGGACTACCCACAGATACGCAGTATTTT. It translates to CASSPTGLPTDTQYF.

The CDR3: CASSQQGRTYEQYF. Here the CDR3 DNA reads TGTGCCAGCAGCCAACAGGGGAGGACCTACGAGCAGTACTTC. V is TRBV6-1 and J is TRBJ2-7, with D possibly TRBD1 on 7 matching bases. The CDR3 loop spans 14 amino acids. Trimming cost V 6 bases and J 2 bases, with 14 bases left between them. Per germline, CDR1 MNHNS and CDR2 SASEGT.

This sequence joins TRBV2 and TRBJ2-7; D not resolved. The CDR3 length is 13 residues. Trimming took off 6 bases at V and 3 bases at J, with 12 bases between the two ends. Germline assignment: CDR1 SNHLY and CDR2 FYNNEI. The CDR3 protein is CASRYGPNYEQYF. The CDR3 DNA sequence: TGTGCCAGCAGATACGGACCAAACTACGAGCAGTACTTC.

Here the CDR3 reads CASSRSGGAMVMFF. The CDR3 DNA follows: TGTGCCAGCAGCCGGTCAGGGGGCGCGATGGTCATGTTCTTC. V gene TRBV9 combines with J gene TRBJ2-1; the match to TRBD1 covers 8 bases. The CDR3 totals 14 residues. Germline V CDR1 and CDR2: SGDLS, YYNGEE. The V segment lost 4 bases and the J segment 15 bases; nucleotides outside the gene matches: 15.

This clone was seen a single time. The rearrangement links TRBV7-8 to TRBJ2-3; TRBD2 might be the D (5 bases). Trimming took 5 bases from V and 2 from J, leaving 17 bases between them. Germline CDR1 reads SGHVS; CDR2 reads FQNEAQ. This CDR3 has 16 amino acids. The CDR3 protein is CASSHLALDLTDTQYF. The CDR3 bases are TGTGCCAGCAGCCACCTAGCACTAGACCTCACAGATACGCAGTATTTT.

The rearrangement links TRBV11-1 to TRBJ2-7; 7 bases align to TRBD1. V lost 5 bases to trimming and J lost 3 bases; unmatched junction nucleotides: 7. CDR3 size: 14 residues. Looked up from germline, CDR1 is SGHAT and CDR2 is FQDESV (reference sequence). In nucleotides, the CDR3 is TGTGCCAGCAGCCTCGGACAGGCCGACTACGAGCAGTACTTC. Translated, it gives CASSLGQADYEQYF. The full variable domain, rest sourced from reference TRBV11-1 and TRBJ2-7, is EAEVAQSPRYKITEKSQAVAFWCDPISGHATLYWYRQILGQGPELLVQFQDESVVDDSQLPKDRFSAERLKGVDSTLKIQPAELGDSAMYLCASSLGQADYEQYFGPGTRLTVT.